The 6 T cell receptor beta chains given below trace back to one sample, sequenced in a study of tumor-infiltrating lymphocytes in primary liver carcinoma (dated by TCRdb to between 2016 and 2019). Sequencer: Illumina HiSeq 2500. Using a constant-region primer and ProtoScript II reverse transcriptase, TCRbeta-specific cDNA was reverse-transcribed from 500 ng total RNA. The TCRbeta libraries were prepared through three rounds of nested multiplex PCR following a slightly modified ARM-PCR procedure. The first two PCR rounds used multiplex TRBV1-TRBV30 forward primers with a Cbeta reverse primer, each for approximately 11 cycles. TCRdb itself trimmed the public reads at Q25 with fastp, ran MiXCR and retained productive beta chains. Merged by CDR3 protein, the rows form single entries marked with the most common genes and DNA. This sample lists 80,000 to 100,000 distinct CDR3 sequences; 68% were detected once. The ten largest clonotypes hold approximately 30% of the sample.

Total RNA and DNA were co-extracted from around 18-30 mg of bulk tissue with the AllPrep DNA/RNA mini kit, without cell sorting. Sequenced sample: tumor-adjacent normal liver tissue. These receptors originate from a man in his forties with primary liver carcinoma and hepatitis B virus infection.

A remark on this clonotype: The junction does not match germline at one end; this may be a read error. The V gene is TRBV4-1, the J gene TRBJ2-1; possibly TRBD2 for D (6 bases). CDR3 length: 16 residues. CDR1 and CDR2 (germline): MGHRA, YSYEKL. CDR3 nucleotide sequence: TGTGCCAGCAGCCAAACCCCCGGGACTGGAGGCAATAAGCAGTTCTTC. Translated: CASSQTPGTGGNKQFF.

Of note for this clonotype: A much larger clone differs from this one at a single base, so this may be a read error. The chain recombines TRBV7-9 with TRBJ1-2, with 7 bases fitting TRBD1. Germline V gene lookup returns CDR1 SEHNR and CDR2 FQNEAQ (reference sequence). V dropped 5 bases and J dropped 7; count of bases not matched to a gene: 13. The CDR3 loop spans 15 amino acids. CDR3 nucleotides: TGTGCCAGCAGCCCCACCACGGAGGGGGCAGGTGGCTACACCTTC. Translation: CASSPTTEGAGGYTF.

Comments on this clonotype: Its ends do not fully match the called genes, so a read error is possible. The chain's CDR3 is CASSSPISGSTDTQYF. CDR3 nucleotide sequence: TGTGCTAGCAGCTCCCCGATTAGCGGGAGCACAGATACGCAGTATTTT. This chain uses TRBV5-4 with TRBJ2-3; TRBD2 aligns across 7 bases. The CDR3 consists of 16 residues. Germline V gives CDR1 SGHNT, CDR2 YYREEE (reference sequence).

The chain has TRBV29-1 and TRBJ2-1, with a possible D match to TRBD2 (5 bases). The CDR3 runs 12 residues. Germline V lookup: CDR1 SQVTM, CDR2 ANQGSEA. With 7 bases removed from V and 7 bases from J, the gap between germline ends came to 14 bases. In DNA form, the CDR3 reads TGCAGCGGTAGACCGGGCGGGAATGAGCAGTTCTTC. Translation gives CSGRPGGNEQFF.

On this clonotype itself: A read error is possible here, since a much larger clone lies one base away. This chain links TRBV10-3 with TRBJ2-1; TRBD2 agrees at 8 bases. The CDR3 is made up of 16 amino acids. The germline V gene encodes CDR1 ENHRY and CDR2 SYGVKD. J was trimmed by 0 bases and V by 7 bases; bases with no gene match: 8. The CDR3 spells CAITLVAGSSYNEQFF. The CDR3, as DNA: TGTGCCATCACACTCGTAGCGGGAAGCTCCTACAATGAGCAGTTCTTC.

This clonotype was seen a few times. The rearrangement uses TRBV7-9 and TRBJ1-1; 7 positions match TRBD1. J was trimmed by 1 base and V by 6 bases; bases with no gene match: 11. Germline-derived CDR1 and CDR2 are SEHNR and FQNEAQ (reference sequence). The CDR3 consists of 16 residues. In DNA form, the CDR3 reads TGTGCCAGCAGGCCGGACAGGCTAGGGAAGAACACTGAAGCTTTCTTT. Its protein is CASRPDRLGKNTEAFF.